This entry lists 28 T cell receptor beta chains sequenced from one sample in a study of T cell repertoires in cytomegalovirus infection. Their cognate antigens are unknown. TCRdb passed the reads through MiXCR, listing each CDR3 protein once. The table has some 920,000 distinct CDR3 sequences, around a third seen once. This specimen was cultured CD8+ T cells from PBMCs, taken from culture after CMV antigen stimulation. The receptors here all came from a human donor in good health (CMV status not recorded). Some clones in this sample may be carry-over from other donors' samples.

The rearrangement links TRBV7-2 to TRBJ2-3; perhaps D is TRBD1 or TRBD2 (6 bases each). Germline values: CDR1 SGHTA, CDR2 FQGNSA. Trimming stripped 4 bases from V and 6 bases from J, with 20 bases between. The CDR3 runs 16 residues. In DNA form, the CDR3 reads TGTGCCAGCAGCTACCGGGGGCGGGCAATTGGGGATACGCAGTATTTT. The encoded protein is CASSYRGRAIGDTQYF.

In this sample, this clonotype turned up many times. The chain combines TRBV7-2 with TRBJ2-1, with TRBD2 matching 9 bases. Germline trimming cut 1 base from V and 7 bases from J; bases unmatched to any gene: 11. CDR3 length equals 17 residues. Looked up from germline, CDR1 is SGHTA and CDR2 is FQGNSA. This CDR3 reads CASSLVPAGGRGNEQFF. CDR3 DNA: TGTGCCAGCAGCTTAGTGCCAGCGGGGGGCAGGGGGAATGAGCAGTTCTTC. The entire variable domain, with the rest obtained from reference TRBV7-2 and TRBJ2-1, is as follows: GAGVSQSPSNKVTEKGKDVELRCDPISGHTALYWYRQSLGQGLEFLIYFQGNSAPDKSGLPSDRFSAERTGGSVSTLTIQRTQQEDSAVYLCASSLVPAGGRGNEQFFGPGTRLTVL.

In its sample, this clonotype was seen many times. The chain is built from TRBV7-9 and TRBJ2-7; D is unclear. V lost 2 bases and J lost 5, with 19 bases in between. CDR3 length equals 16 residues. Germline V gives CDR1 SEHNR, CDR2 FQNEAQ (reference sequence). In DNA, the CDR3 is TGTGCCAGCAGCTTAATTGGCGTTGGTAGCTCAAACGAGCAGTACTTC. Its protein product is CASSLIGVGSSNEQYF.

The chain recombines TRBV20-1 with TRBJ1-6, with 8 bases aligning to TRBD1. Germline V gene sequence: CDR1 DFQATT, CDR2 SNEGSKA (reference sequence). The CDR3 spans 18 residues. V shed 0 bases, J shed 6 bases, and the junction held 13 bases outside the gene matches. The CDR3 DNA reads TGCAGTGCTAGAGACAATAATTGGCGGACAGGGACTAATTCACCCCTCCACTTT. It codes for CSARDNNWRTGTNSPLHF.

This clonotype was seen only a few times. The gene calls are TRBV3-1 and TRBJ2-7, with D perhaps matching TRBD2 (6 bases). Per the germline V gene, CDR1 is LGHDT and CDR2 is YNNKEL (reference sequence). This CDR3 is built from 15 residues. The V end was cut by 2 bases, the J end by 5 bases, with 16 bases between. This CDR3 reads CASSQSGLARDEQYV. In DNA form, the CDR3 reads TGTGCCAGCAGCCAAAGCGGGCTAGCGAGGGACGAGCAGTACGTC.

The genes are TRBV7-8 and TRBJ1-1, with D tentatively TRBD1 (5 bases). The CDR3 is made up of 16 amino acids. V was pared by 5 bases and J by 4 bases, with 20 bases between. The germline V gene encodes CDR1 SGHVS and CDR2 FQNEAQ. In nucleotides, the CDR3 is TGTGCCAGCAGCCATCCGGGACCTACAAAGGTCACTGAAGCTTTCTTT. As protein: CASSHPGPTKVTEAFF.

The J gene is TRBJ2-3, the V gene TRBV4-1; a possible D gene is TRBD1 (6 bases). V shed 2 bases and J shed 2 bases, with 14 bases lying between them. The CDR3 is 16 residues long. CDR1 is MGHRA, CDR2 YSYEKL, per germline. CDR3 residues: CASSQTGSGSTDTQYF. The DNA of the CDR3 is TGCGCCAGCAGCCAAACAGGGTCGGGATCCACAGATACGCAGTATTTT.

Written as DNA, the CDR3 is TGTGCCAGCAGCTTGGCCAGGACAGGCGCCTTTGAAGCTTTCTTT. Translating gives CASSLARTGAFEAFF. The V and J genes are TRBV5-4 and TRBJ1-1, with 7 bases that match TRBD1. The J segment lost 7 bases and the V segment lost 0 bases, leaving 9 bases of the junction unmatched. Germline CDR1 is SGHNT and CDR2 is YYREEE (reference sequence). The CDR3 runs to 15 residues.

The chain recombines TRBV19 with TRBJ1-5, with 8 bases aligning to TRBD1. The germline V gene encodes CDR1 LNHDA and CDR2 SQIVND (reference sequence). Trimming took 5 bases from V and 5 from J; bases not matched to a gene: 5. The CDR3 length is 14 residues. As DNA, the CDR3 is TGTGCCAGTAGTCTCCCACAGGGGGATCAGCCCCAGCATTTT. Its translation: CASSLPQGDQPQHF.

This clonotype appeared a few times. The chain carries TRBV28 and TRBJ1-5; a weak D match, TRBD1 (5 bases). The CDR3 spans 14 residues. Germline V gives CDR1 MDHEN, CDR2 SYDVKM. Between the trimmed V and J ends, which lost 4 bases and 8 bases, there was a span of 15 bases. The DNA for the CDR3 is TGTGCCAGCAGTTATCCCGGGGGGTTTGAGCCCCAGCATTTT. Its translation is CASSYPGGFEPQHF.

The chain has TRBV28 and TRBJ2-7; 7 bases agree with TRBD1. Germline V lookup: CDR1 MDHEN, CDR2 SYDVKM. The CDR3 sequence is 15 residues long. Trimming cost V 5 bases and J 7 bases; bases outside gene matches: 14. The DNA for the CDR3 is TGTGCCAGCAGTGCCTCCGGGACAGCCTCGAGGGAGCAGTACGTC. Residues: CASSASGTASREQYV.

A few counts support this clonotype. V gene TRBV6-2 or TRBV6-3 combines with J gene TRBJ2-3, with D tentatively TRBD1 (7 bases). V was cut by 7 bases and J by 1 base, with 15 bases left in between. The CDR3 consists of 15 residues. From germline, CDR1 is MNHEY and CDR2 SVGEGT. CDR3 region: CASTLEGAGTDTQYF. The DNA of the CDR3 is TGTGCCAGCACCTTGGAGGGGGCTGGCACAGATACGCAGTATTTT.

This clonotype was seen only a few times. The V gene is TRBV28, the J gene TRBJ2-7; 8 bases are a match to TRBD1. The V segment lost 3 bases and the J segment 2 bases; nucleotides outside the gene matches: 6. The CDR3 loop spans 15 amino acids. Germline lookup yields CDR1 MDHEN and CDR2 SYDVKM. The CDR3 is CASSFRQTGAYEQYV. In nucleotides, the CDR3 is TGTGCCAGCAGTTTTCGGCAGACAGGGGCCTACGAGCAGTACGTC.

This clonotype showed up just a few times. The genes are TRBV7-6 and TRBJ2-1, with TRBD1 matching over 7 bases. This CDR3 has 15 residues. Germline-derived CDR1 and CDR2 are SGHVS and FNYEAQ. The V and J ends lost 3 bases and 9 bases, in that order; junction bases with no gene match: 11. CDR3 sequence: CASSLGQGQKGEQFF. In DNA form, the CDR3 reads TGTGCCAGCAGCTTGGGGCAGGGACAGAAGGGTGAGCAGTTCTTC. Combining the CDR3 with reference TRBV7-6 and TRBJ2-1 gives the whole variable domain GAGVSQSPRYKVTKRGQDVALRCDPISGHVSLYWYRQALGQGPEFLTYFNYEAQQDKSGLPNDRFSAERPEGSISTLTIQRTEQRDSAMYRCASSLGQGQKGEQFFGPGTRLTVL.

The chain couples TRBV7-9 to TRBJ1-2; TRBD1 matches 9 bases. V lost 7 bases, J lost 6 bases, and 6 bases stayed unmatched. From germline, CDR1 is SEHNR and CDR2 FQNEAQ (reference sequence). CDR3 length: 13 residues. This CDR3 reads CASNPGTGHGYTF. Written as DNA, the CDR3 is TGTGCCAGCAACCCCGGGACAGGGCATGGCTACACCTTC.

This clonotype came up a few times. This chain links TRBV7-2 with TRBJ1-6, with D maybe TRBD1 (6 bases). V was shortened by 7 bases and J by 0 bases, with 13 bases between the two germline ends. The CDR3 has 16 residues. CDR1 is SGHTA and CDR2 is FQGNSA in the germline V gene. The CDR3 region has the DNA TGTGCCAGCATCTCGGACAGTTACTCCTATAATTCACCCCTCCACTTT. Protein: CASISDSYSYNSPLHF.

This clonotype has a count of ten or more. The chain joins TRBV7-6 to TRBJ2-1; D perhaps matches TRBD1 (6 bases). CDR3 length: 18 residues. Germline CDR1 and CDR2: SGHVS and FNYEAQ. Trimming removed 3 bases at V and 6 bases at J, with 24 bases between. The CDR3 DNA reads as TGTGCCAGCAGCTTGGATACAGGGTTCGTCGTGATACTCAATGAGCAGTTCTTC. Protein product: CASSLDTGFVVILNEQFF.

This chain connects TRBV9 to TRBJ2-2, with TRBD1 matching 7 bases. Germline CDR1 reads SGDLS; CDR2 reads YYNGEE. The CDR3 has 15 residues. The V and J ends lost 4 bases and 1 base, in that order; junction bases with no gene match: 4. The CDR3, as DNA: TGTGCCAGCAGCTCCTGGACAGGGAACACCGGGGAGCTGTTTTTT. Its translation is CASSSWTGNTGELFF. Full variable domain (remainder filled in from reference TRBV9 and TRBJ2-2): DSGVTQTPKHLITATGQRVTLRCSPRSGDLSVYWYQQSLDQGLQFLIQYYNGEERAKGNILERFSAQQFPDLHSELNLSSLELGDSALYFCASSSWTGNTGELFFGEGSRLTVL.

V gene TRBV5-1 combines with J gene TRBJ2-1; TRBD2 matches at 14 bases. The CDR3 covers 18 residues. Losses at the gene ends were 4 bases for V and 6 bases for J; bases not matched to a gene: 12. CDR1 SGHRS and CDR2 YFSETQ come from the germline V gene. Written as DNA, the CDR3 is TGCGCCAGCAGCGCCCGACTAGCGGGGGGGCCTAGTGGCAATGAGCAGTTCTTC. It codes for CASSARLAGGPSGNEQFF.

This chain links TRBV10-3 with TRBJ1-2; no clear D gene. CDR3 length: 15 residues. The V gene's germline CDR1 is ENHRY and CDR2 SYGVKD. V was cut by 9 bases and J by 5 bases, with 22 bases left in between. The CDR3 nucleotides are TGTGCCATTTCAAATCAAATTAGGGAATGGTATGGCTACACCTTC. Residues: CAISNQIREWYGYTF.

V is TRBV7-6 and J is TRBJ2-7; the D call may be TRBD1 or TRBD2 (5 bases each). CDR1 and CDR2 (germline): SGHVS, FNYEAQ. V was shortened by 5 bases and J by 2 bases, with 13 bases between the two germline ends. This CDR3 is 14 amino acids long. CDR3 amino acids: CASSLYGGTYEQYF. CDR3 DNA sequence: TGTGCCAGCAGCCTCTATGGGGGAACCTACGAGCAGTACTTC.

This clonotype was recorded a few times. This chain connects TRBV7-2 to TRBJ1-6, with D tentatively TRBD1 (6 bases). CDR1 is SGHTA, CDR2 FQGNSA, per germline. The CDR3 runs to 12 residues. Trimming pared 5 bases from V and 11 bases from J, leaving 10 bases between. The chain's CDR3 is CASSTGSTPLHF. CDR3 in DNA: TGTGCCAGCAGCACAGGGTCTACACCCCTCCACTTT.

CDR3 DNA sequence: TGTGCCAGCAGCGCGGACGTTTATGGCTACACCTTC. This encodes CASSADVYGYTF. The chain recombines TRBV5-6 with TRBJ1-2; D gene unclear. The CDR3 has 12 residues. Germline loops: CDR1 SGHDT, CDR2 YYEEEE. Trimming shortened V by 4 bases and J by 5 bases, and 9 bases separated the two germline ends.

CDR3 in DNA: TGTGCCAGCATCCCCGGTGTCTCTAACTATGGCTACACCTTC. This gives the protein CASIPGVSNYGYTF. This sequence joins TRBV5-6 and TRBJ1-2; no clear D gene. V dropped 6 bases and J dropped 0 bases, with 12 bases sitting between them. CDR3 size: 14 residues. The germline V gene encodes CDR1 SGHDT and CDR2 YYEEEE. Combining the CDR3 with reference TRBV5-6 and TRBJ1-2 gives the whole variable domain DAGVTQSPTHLIKTRGQQVTLRCSPKSGHDTVSWYQQALGQGPQFIFQYYEEEERQRGNFPDRFSGHQFPNYSSELNVNALLLGDSALYLCASIPGVSNYGYTFGSGTRLTVV.

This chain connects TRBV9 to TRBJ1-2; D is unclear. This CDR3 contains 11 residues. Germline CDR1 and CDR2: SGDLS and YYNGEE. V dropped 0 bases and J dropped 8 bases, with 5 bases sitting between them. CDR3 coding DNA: TGTGCCAGCAGCGTAGTACAGGGCTACACCTTC. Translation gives CASSVVQGYTF.

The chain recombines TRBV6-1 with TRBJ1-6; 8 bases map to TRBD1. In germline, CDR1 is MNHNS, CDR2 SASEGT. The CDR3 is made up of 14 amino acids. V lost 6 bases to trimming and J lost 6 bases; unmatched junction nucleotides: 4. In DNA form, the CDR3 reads TGTGCCAGCAGCCCGGGACAGGTTAATTCACCCCTCCACTTT. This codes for CASSPGQVNSPLHF.

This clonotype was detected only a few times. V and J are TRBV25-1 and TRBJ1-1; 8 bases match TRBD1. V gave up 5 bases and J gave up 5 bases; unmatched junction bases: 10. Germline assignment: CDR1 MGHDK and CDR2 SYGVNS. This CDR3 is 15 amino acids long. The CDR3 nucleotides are TGTGCCAGCAGTCCTGGGGCAGGGGGCGCGACTGAAGCTTTCTTT. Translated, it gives CASSPGAGGATEAFF.

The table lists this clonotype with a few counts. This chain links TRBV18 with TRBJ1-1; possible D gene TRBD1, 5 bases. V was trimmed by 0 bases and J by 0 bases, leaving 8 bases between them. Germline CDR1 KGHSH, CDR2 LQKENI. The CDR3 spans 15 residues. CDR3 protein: CASSPPRGMNTEAFF. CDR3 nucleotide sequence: TGTGCCAGCTCACCACCGAGGGGCATGAACACTGAAGCTTTCTTT.